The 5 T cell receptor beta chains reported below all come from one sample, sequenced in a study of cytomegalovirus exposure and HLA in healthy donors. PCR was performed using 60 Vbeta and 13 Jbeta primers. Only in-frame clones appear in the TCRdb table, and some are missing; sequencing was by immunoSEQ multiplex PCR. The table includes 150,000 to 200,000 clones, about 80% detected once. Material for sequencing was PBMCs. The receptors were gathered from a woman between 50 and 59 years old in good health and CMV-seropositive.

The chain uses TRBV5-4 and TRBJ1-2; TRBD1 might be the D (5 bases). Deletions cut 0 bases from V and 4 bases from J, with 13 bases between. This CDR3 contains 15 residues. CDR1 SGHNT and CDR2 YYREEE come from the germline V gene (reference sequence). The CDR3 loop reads CASSLVGRVSYGYTF. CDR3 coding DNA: TGTGCCAGCAGCTTGGTGGGCAGGGTGTCCTATGGCTACACCTTC. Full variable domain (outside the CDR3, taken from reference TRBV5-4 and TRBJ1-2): ETGVTQSPTHLIKTRGQQVTLRCSSQSGHNTVSWYQQALGQGPQFIFQYYREEENGRGNFPPRFSGLQFPNYSSELNVNALELDDSALYLCASSLVGRVSYGYTFGSGTRLTVV.

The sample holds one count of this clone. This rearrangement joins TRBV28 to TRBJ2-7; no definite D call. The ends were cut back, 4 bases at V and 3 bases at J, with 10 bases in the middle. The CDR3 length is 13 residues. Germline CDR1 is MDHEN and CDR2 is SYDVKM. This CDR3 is CASSSRPIYEQYF. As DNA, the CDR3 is TGTGCCAGCAGTTCTAGACCAATCTACGAGCAGTACTTC.

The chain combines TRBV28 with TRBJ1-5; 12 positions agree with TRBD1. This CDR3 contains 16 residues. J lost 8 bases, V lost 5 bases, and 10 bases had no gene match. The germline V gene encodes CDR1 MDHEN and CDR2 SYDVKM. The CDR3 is CASSQISGQGAEPQHF. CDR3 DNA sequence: TGTGCCAGCAGTCAAATATCGGGACAGGGGGCTGAGCCCCAGCATTTT.

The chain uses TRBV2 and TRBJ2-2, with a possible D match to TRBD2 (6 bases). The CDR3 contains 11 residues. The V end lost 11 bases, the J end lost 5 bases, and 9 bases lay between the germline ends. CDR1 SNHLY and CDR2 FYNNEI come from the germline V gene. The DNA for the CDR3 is TGTGCCGTAGGAGGGACCGGGGAGCTGTTTTTT. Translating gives CAVGGTGELFF.

This CDR3 reads CASSIGGQGHNQPQHF. The CDR3 bases are TGTGCCAGTAGTATTGGGGGACAGGGCCACAATCAGCCCCAGCATTTT. The chain employs TRBV19 and TRBJ1-5, with 9 bases fitting TRBD1. The ends lost 3 bases at V and 3 bases at J; junction bases unmatched: 6. The CDR3 is 16 amino acids. Germline CDR1 LNHDA, CDR2 SQIVND (reference sequence).